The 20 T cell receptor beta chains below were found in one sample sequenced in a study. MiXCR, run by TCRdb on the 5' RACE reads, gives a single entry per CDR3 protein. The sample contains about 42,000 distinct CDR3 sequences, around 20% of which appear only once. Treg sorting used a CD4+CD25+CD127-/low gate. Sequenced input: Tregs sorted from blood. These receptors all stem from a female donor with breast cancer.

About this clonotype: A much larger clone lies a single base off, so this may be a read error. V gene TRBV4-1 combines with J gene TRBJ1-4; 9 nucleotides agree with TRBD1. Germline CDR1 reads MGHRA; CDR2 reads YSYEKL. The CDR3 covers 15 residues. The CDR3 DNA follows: TGCGCCAACAGCCCGGGGACAGGGTATAATGAAAAACTGTTTTTT. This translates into CANSPGTGYNEKLFF.

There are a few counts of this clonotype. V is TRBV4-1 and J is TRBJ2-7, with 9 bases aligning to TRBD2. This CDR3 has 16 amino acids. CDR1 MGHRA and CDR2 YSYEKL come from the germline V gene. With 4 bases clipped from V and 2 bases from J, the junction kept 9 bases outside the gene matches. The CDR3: CASSLSPSGITYEQYF. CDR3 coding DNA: TGCGCCAGCAGCCTATCACCTAGCGGGATAACCTACGAGCAGTACTTC.

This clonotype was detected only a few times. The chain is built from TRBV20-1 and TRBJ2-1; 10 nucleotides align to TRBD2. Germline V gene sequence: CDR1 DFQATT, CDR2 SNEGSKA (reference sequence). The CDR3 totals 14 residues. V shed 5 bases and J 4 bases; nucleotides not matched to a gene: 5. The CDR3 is CSAFTSGTYNEQFF. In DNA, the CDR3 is TGCAGTGCTTTTACTAGCGGGACATACAATGAGCAGTTCTTC.

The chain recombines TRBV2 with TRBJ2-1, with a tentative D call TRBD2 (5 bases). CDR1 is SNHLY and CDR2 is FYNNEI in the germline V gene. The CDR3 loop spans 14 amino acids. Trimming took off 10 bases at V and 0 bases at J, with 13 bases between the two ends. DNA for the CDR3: TGTGCCACCATGGTAGCGAGCTCCTACAATGAGCAGTTCTTC. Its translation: CATMVASSYNEQFF.

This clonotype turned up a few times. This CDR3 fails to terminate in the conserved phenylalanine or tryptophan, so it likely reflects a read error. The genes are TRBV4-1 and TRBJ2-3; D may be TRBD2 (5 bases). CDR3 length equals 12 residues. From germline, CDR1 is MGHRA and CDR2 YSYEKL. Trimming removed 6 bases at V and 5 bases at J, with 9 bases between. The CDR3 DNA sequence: TGCGCCAGCAGTATCGGAGGAGATACGCAGTATGTT. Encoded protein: CASSIGGDTQYV.

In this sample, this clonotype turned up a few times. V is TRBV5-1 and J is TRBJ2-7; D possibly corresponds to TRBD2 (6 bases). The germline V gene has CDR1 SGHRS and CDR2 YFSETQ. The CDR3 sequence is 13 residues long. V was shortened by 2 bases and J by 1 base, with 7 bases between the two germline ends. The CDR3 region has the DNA TGCGCCAGCAGCTTCGGGGGATCCTACGAGCAGTACTTC. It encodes CASSFGGSYEQYF.

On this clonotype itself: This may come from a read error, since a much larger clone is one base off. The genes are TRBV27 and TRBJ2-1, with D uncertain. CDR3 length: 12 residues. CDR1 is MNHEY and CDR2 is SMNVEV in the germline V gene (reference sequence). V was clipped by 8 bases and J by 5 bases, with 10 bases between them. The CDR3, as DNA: TGTGCCAGCGACGACCTAAACAATGAGCAGTTCTTC. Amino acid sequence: CASDDLNNEQFF.

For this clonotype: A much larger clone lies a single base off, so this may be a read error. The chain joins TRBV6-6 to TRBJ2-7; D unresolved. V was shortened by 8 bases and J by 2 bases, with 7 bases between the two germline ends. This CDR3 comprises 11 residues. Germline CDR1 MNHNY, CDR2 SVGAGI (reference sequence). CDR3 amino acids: CASESPYEQYF. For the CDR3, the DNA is TGTGCCAGCGAGTCCCCCTACGAGCAGTACTTC.

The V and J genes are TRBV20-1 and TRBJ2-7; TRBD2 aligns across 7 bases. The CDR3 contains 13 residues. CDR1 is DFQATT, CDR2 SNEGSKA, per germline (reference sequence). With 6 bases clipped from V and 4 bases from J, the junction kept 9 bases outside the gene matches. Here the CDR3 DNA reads TGCAGTGCGTCTCGGGGGGAGTCTTACGAGCAGTACTTC. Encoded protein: CSASRGESYEQYF.

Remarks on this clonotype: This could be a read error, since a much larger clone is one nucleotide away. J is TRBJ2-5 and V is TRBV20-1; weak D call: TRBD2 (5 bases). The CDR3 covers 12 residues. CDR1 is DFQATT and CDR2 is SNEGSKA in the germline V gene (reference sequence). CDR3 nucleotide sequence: TGCAGTGCCGGCCCCCGGTGGGAGACCCAGCACTTC. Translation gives CSAGPRWETQHF.

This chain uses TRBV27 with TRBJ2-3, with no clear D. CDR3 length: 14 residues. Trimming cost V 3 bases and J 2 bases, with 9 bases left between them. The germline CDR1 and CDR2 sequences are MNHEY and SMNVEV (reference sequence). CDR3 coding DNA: TGTGCCAGCAGTTTGCGTCCCCACACAGATACGCAGTATTTT. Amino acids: CASSLRPHTDTQYF.

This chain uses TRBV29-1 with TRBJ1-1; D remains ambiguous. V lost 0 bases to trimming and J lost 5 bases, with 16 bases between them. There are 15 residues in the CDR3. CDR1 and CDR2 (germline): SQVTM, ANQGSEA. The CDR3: CSVEDKTGFRTEAFF. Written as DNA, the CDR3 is TGCAGCGTTGAAGATAAGACGGGGTTTCGGACTGAAGCTTTCTTT.

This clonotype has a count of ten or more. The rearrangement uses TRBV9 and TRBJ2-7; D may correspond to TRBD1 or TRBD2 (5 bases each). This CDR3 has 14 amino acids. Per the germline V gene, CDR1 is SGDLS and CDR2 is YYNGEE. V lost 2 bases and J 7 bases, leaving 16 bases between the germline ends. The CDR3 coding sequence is TGTGCCAGCAGCGTCGGGGACGGACCTAGAGAGCAGTACTTC. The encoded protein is CASSVGDGPREQYF.

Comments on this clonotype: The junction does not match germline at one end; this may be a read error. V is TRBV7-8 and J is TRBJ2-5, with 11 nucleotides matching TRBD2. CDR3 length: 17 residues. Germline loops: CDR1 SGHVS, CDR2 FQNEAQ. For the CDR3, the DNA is TGTACCAGCAGCCTGGGACTAGCGGTGACAAGGGTAGAGACCCAGTACTTC. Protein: CTSSLGLAVTRVETQYF.

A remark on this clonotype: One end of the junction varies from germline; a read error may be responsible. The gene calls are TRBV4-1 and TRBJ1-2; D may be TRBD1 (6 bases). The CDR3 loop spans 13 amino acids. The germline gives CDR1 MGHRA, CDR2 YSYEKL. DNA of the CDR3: TGCGCCAGCAGCCTCCGGACAGAGGATGGCAACGCCTTC. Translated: CASSLRTEDGNAF.

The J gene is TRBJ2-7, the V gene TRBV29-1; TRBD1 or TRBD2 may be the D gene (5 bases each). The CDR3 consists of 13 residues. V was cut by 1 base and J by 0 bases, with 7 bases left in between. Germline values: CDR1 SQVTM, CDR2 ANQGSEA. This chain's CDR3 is CSVEGGPSYEQYF. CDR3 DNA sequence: TGCAGCGTTGAAGGGGGACCCTCCTACGAGCAGTACTTC.

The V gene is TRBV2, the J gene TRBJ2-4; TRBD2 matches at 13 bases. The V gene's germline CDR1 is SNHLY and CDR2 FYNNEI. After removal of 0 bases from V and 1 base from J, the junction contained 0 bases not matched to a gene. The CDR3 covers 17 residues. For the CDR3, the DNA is TGTGCCAGCAGTGAAGCGACTAGCGGGAGGGCCAAAAACATTCAGTACTTC. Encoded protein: CASSEATSGRAKNIQYF. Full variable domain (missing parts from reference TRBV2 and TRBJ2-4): EPEVTQTPSHQVTQMGQEVILRCVPISNHLYFYWYRQILGQKVEFLVSFYNNEISEKSEIFDDQFSVERPDGSNFTLKIRSTKLEDSAMYFCASSEATSGRAKNIQYFGAGTRLSVL.

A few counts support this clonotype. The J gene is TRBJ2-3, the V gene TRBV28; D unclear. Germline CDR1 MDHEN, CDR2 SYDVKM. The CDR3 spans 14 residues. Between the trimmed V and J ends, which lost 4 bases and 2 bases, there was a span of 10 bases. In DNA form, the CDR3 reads TGTGCCAGCAGTTCCAGGATTTCCACAGATACGCAGTATTTT. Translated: CASSSRISTDTQYF.

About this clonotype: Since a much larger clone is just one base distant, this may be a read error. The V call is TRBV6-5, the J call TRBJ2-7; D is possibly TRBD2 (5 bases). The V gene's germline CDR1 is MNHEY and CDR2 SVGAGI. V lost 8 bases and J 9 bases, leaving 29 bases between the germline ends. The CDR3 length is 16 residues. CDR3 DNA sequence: TGTGCCAGCGGGGAACCGGGAAGGGCGTTCCGGTCCGGGCAGTACTTC. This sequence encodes CASGEPGRAFRSGQYF.

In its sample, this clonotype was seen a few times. The CDR3 DNA reads TGTGCCAGCAGTCAAGACAGGGATCCCTACAATGAGCAGTTCTTC. Translated, it gives CASSQDRDPYNEQFF. The chain couples TRBV27 to TRBJ2-1, with 7 positions matching TRBD1. The CDR3 has 15 residues. The V and J ends lost 5 bases and 2 bases, in that order; junction bases with no gene match: 6. Germline assignment: CDR1 MNHEY and CDR2 SMNVEV (reference sequence).